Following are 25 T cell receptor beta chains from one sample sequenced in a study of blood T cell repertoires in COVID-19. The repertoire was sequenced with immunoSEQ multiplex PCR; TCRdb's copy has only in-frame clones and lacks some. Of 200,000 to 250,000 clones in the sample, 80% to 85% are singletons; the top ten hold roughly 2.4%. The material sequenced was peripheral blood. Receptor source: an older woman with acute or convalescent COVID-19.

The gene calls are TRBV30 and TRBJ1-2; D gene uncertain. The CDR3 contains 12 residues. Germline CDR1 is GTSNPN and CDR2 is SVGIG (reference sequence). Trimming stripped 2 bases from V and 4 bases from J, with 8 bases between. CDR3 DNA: TGTGCCTGGAGTCCTACCCCCTATGGCTACACCTTC. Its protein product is CAWSPTPYGYTF.

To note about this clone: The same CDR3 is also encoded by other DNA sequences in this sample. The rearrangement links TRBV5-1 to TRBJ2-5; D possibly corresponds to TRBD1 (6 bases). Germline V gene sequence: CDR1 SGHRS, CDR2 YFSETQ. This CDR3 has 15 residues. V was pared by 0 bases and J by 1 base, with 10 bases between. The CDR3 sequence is CASSLASGVQETQYF. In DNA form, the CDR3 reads TGCGCCAGCAGCTTGGCGTCAGGGGTCCAAGAGACCCAGTACTTC.

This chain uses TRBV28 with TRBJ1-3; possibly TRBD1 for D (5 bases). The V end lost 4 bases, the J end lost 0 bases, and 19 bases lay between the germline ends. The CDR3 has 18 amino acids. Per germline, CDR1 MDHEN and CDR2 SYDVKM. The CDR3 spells CASSSIRGGPSSGNTIYF. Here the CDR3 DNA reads TGTGCCAGCAGTTCGATTAGGGGCGGCCCGAGCTCTGGAAACACCATATATTTT.

The CDR3 spells CASSFPGNAYEQYF. For the CDR3, the DNA is TGTGCCAGCAGCTTTCCGGGAAACGCGTACGAGCAGTACTTC. The genes are TRBV5-5 and TRBJ2-7; maybe TRBD2 (5 bases). CDR1 and CDR2 (germline): SGHKS, YYEKEE (reference sequence). Trimming took off 2 bases at V and 4 bases at J, with 13 bases between the two ends. CDR3 length equals 14 residues.

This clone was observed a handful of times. The CDR3 nucleotides are TGTGCCAGCAGTTACTCGATGGACAGGCTCTATGGCTACACCTTC. Its translation is CASSYSMDRLYGYTF. This chain joins TRBV6-2 or TRBV6-3 and TRBJ1-2, with 7 positions matching TRBD1. V dropped 0 bases and J dropped 4; count of bases not matched to a gene: 5. Germline assignment: CDR1 MNHEY and CDR2 SVGEGT. This CDR3 has 15 residues.

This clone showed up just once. As DNA, the CDR3 is TGTGCCAGCAGTAAAACAGGGCTGAACACCGGGGAGCTGTTTTTT. It codes for CASSKTGLNTGELFF. This sequence joins TRBV6-5 and TRBJ2-2, with D possibly matching TRBD1 (6 bases). With 5 bases removed from V and 1 base from J, the gap between germline ends came to 11 bases. Looked up from germline, CDR1 is MNHEY and CDR2 is SVGAGI. The CDR3 has 15 residues.

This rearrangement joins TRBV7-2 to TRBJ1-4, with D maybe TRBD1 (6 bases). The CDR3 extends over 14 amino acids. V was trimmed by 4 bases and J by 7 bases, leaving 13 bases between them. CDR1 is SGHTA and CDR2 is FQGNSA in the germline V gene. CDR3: CASSSGGGAEKLFF. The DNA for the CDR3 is TGTGCCAGCAGCTCCGGAGGGGGGGCTGAAAAACTGTTTTTT.

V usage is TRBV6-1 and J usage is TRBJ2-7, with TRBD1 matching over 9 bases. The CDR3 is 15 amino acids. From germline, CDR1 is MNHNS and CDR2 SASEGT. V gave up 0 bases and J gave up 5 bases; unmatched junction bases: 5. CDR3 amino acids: CASSEAYRGPDEQYF. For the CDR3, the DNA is TGTGCCAGCAGTGAAGCGTACAGGGGGCCAGACGAGCAGTACTTC.

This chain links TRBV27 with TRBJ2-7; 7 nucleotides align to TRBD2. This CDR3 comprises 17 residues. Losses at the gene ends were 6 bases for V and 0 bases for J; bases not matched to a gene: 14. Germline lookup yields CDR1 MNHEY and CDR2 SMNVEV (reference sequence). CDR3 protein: CASRSLVDRDYSYEQYF. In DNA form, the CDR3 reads TGTGCCAGCAGATCACTAGTTGACCGGGACTACTCCTACGAGCAGTACTTC.

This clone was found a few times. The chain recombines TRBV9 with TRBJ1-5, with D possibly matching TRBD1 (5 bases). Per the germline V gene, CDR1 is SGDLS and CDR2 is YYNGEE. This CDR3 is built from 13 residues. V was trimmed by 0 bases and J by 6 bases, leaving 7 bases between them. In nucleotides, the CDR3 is TGTGCCAGCAGCGTAGGGGGGGGTCAGCCCCAGCATTTT. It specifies CASSVGGGQPQHF.

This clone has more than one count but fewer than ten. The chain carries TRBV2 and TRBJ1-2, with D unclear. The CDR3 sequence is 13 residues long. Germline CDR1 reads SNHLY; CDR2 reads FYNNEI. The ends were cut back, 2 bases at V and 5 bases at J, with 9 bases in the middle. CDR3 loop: CASSESGSYGYTF. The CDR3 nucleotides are TGTGCCAGCAGTGAATCGGGGTCATATGGCTACACCTTC.

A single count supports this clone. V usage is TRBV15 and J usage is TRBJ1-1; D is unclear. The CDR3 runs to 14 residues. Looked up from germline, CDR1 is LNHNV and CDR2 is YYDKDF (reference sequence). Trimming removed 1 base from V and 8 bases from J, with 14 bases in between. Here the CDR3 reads CATSRAGTLSEAFF. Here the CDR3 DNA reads TGTGCCACCAGCAGAGCTGGCACGCTTTCGGAAGCTTTCTTT.

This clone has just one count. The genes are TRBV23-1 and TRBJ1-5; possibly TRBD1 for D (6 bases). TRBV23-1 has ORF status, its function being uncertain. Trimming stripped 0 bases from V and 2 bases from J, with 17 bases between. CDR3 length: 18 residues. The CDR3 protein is CASSQSLRKNRGNQPQHF. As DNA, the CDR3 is TGCGCCAGCAGTCAATCGCTAAGGAAAAACAGGGGCAATCAGCCCCAGCATTTT.

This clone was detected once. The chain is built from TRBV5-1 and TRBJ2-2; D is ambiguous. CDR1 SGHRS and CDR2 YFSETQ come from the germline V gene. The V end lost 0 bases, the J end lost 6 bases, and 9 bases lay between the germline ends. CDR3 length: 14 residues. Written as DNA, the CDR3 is TGCGCCAGCAGCTTGGCGGCGGATCCCGGGGAGCTGTTTTTT. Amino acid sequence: CASSLAADPGELFF.

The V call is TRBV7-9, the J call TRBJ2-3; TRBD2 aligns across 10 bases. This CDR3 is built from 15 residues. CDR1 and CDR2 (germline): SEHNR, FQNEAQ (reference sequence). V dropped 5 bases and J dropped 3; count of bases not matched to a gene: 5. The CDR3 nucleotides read TGTGCCAGCAGCACACCGGGACTAGCGACAGATACGCAGTATTTT. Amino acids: CASSTPGLATDTQYF.

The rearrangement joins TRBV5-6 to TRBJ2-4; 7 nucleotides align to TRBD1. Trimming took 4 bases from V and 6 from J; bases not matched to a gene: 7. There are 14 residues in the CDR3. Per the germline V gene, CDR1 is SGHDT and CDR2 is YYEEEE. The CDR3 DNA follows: TGTGCCAGCAGCCAGGTAGGGGGCTTAAACATTCAGTACTTC. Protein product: CASSQVGGLNIQYF.

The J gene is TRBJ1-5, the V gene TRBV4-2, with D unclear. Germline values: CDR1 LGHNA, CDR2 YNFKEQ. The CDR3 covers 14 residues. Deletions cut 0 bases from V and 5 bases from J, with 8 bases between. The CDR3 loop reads CASSQEGGYQPQHF. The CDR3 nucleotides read TGTGCCAGCAGCCAAGAAGGAGGATATCAGCCCCAGCATTTT.

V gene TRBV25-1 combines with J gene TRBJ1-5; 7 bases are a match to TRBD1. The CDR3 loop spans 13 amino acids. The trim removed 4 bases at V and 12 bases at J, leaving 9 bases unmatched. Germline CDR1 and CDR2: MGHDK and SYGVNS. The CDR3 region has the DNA TGTGCCAGCAGTGGACCGGGGACAGCCTACCAGCATTTT. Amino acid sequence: CASSGPGTAYQHF. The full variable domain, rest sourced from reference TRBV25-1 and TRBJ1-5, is EADIYQTPRYLVIGTGKKITLECSQTMGHDKMYWYQQDPGMELHLIHYSYGVNSTEKGDLSSESTVSRIRTEHFPLTLESARPSHTSQYLCASSGPGTAYQHFGDGTRLSIL.

CDR3 DNA sequence: TGTGCCAGCGGTCCAGTGACAGCGAACACCGGGGAGCTGTTTTTT. Residues: CASGPVTANTGELFF. The chain couples TRBV6-6 to TRBJ2-2; a weak D match, TRBD1 (5 bases). The germline CDR1 and CDR2 sequences are MNHNY and SVGAGI (reference sequence). The ends were cut back, 8 bases at V and 0 bases at J, with 13 bases in the middle. CDR3 length equals 15 residues.

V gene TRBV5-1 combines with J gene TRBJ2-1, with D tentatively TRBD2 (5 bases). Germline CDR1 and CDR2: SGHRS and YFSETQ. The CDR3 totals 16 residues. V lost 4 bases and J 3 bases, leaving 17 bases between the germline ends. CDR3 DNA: TGCGCCAGCAGCCCTACTTTTACCAGCGGCTACAATGAGCAGTTCTTC. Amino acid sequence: CASSPTFTSGYNEQFF. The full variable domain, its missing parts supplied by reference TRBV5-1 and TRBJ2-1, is KAGVTQTPRYLIKTRGQQVTLSCSPISGHRSVSWYQQTPGQGLQFLFEYFSETQRNKGNFPGRFSGRQFSNSRSEMNVSTLELGDSALYLCASSPTFTSGYNEQFFGPGTRLTVL.

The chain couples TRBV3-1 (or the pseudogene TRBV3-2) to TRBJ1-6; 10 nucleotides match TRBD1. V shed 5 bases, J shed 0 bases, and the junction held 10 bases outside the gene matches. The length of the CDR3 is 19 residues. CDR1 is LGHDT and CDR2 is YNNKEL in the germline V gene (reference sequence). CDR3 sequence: CASSSGTGDHTSYNSPLHF. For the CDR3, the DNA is TGTGCCAGCAGCAGCGGGACAGGGGACCATACCTCCTATAATTCACCCCTCCACTTT.

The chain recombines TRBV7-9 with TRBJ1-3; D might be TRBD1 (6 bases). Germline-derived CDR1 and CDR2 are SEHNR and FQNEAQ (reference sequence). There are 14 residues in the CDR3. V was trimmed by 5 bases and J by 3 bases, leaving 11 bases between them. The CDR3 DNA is TGTGCCAGCAGCCCCGGACAGAATGGAAACACCATATATTTT. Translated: CASSPGQNGNTIYF.

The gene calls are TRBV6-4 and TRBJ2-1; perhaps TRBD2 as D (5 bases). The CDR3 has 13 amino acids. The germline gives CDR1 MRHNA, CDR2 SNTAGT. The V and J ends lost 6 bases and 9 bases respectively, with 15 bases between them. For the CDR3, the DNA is TGTGCCAGCAGCGCAACGGAGGAGACTGAGCAGTTCTTC. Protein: CASSATEETEQFF.

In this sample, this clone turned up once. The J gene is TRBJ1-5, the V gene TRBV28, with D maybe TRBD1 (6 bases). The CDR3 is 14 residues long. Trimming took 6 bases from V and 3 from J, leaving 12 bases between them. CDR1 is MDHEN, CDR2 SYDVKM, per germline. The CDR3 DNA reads TGTGCCAGCAGAGACACAGGGCACAATCAGCCCCAGCATTTT. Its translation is CASRDTGHNQPQHF.

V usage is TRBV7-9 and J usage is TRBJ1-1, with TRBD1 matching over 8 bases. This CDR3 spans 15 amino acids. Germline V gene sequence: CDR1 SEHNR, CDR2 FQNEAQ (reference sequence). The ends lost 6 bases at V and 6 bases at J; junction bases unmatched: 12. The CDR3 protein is CASSPTNPTGAEAFF. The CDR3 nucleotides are TGTGCCAGCAGTCCTACCAACCCGACAGGGGCTGAAGCTTTCTTT.